This T cell receptor beta chain was observed in a study of T cell repertoires in urothelial bladder cancer (dated by TCRdb to about 2019). In terms of the full investigation: Clinical stages of the 12 resected lesions were three cT0, three cTa, three cT1 and three cT2 or greater. The study compared clonality of the TCR repertoire in bladder tumors against clonality in benign bladder inflammation. A total of around 12 patients who had bladder lesions and were undergoing transurethral resection were prospectively identified. A total of twelve resected bladder lesions, made up of urothelial carcinoma (UC+) and benign (UC-) specimens, were studied.

Bladder lesion specimens were obtained at transurethral resection and were stored at -80C. DNA was isolated from the bladder specimens obtained at transurethral resection. Concerning this clone itself: The clone's antigen remains unknown. Base qualities are not provided; no much larger clone lies one nucleotide away.

Between the V and J ends, shortened by 0 bases and 1 base respectively, the junction contains 9 bases. The CDR3 measures 15 amino acids from cysteine to phenylalanine. The only DNA kept is the CDR3, 45 bases in frame from the first base. In the germline V gene (reference sequence), CDR1 corresponds to LNHNV and CDR2 to YYDKDF. Here is what the overall study found, with its caveats: The median percentage of tumor infiltrating lymphocytes was around 2% in carcinoma specimens and approximately 11% in benign specimens. Urothelial carcinoma specimens had fewer T cells than benign specimens, with medians of 5,569 and 25,872. In carcinoma specimens, up to roughly 15% of infiltrating lymphocytes were accounted for by a single T-cell clone, compared with about 2.2% in benign specimens.

The immunoSEQ assay was used to sequence the CDR3 region of the TCR beta chain. For the original study's pipeline: For each specimen, T-cell fraction, clonal dominance and maximum TCR clone frequency were calculated. This immuneACCESS table, as held by TCRdb, lists in-frame sequences with V and J called but not all clones. Of the missing ones, under half trace to an unresolved V gene in checked studies; the others have no known cause. V, J and clone size are taken as reported in that table, and D and trimming were inferred from the DNA itself. Counted in this sample were fewer than 15,000 clones; roughly 65% of them appeared once. 7% to 9.5% of the sample is taken by the ten largest.

The TCR originated in a human donor with urothelial carcinoma. Rearrangement joined TRBV15 to TRBJ2-5; a tentative D match to TRBD1 spans 5 bases. Sequencing was done on a sample of tumor-infiltrating cells from bladder cancer. The sequenced DNA is TGTGCCACCAGCAGAGATAGGGGCCGCCAAGAGACCCAGTACTTC. The translation is CATSRDRGRQETQYF. Outside the CDR3, residues come from the reference TRBV15 and TRBJ2-5 proteins, so the full variable domain is: DAMVIQNPRYQVTQFGKPVTLSCSQTLNHNVMYWYQQKSSQAPKLLFHYYDKDFNNEADTPDNFQSRRPNTSFCFLDIRSPGLGDTAMYLCATSRDRGRQETQYFGPGTRLLVL.